This is a list of T cell receptor beta chains from one sample in a study of OX40 agonist ivuxolimab in advanced cancers. Assay: immunoSEQ multiplex PCR; the TCRdb copy retains only in-frame clones and omits some. This table has under 25,000 clones, 60% to 85% appearing once. The specimen comprised CD4+ or CD8+ T cells sorted from blood, sampled in a trial of the OX40 agonist ivuxolimab. Receptors were obtained from an adult with an advanced solid tumor such as melanoma, head and neck, liver or kidney cancer. The CDR3 runs from the conserved cysteine through the conserved F or W. Some rows mark clone size as missing; the rest say once, few, many or name a class of expanded clone.

j_gene: TRBJ2-5; v_gene: TRBV7-2; abundance: .; CDR3aa: CASSFGAGVMETQYF
j_gene: TRBJ2-1; v_gene: TRBV2; abundance: .; CDR3aa: CASSVRQGYNEQFF
j_gene: TRBJ2-5; v_gene: TRBV4-2; abundance: .; CDR3aa: CASSQEIGDRVETQYF
j_gene: TRBJ2-3; v_gene: TRBV6-5; abundance: .; CDR3aa: CASGGGGAPDTQYF
j_gene: TRBJ2-1; v_gene: TRBV11-2; abundance: .; CDR3aa: CASSLDLGQGNEQFF
j_gene: TRBJ2-7; v_gene: TRBV4-2; abundance: .; CDR3aa: CASSQELSYEQYF
j_gene: TRBJ2-5; v_gene: TRBV5-4; abundance: .; CDR3aa: CASSPGGGARETQYF
j_gene: TRBJ2-7; v_gene: TRBV5-4; abundance: .; CDR3aa: CASSPGGLAGGAKEQYF
j_gene: TRBJ2-1; v_gene: TRBV5-8; abundance: .; CDR3aa: CASSLIRSIKSYNEQFF
j_gene: TRBJ2-7; v_gene: TRBV28; abundance: .; CDR3aa: CASSPQGTLSEQYF
j_gene: TRBJ1-1; v_gene: TRBV11-2; abundance: .; CDR3aa: CASSLDRDGTEAFF
j_gene: TRBJ1-1; v_gene: TRBV5-1; abundance: .; CDR3aa: CASSLANMNTEAFF
j_gene: TRBJ2-5; v_gene: TRBV29-1; abundance: .; CDR3aa: CSVPSFKTGGEETQYF
j_gene: TRBJ2-7; v_gene: TRBV28; abundance: .; CDR3aa: CASSWREIYEQYF
j_gene: TRBJ2-7; v_gene: TRBV28; abundance: .; CDR3aa: CASSLEGLAGVDEQYF
j_gene: TRBJ1-2; v_gene: TRBV11-1; abundance: .; CDR3aa: CASSDRAQHPYGYTF
j_gene: TRBJ1-1; v_gene: TRBV5-1; abundance: few; CDR3aa: CASSLAPGRADTEAFF
j_gene: TRBJ2-2; v_gene: TRBV2; abundance: once; CDR3aa: CASSDGGAGELFF
j_gene: TRBJ1-2; v_gene: TRBV6-5; abundance: .; CDR3aa: CASESGRRDGYTF
j_gene: TRBJ2-1; v_gene: TRBV29-1; abundance: .; CDR3aa: CSVEPTGSSYNEQFF
j_gene: TRBJ2-7; v_gene: TRBV19; abundance: .; CDR3aa: CASSPGGLEQYF
j_gene: TRBJ2-3; v_gene: TRBV28; abundance: few; CDR3aa: CASSFSSGVDTQYF
j_gene: TRBJ2-2; v_gene: TRBV30; abundance: .; CDR3aa: CAWRVPHGTGELFF
j_gene: TRBJ2-3; v_gene: TRBV5-8; abundance: once; CDR3aa: CASSLGTLSTDTQYF
j_gene: TRBJ1-5; v_gene: TRBV2; abundance: .; CDR3aa: CASSENQPQHF
j_gene: TRBJ2-7; v_gene: TRBV27; abundance: .; CDR3aa: CASSNRDRGYEQYF
j_gene: TRBJ2-7; v_gene: TRBV5-1; abundance: .; CDR3aa: CASSLRTGLTYEQYF
j_gene: TRBJ2-7; v_gene: TRBV4-3; abundance: .; CDR3aa: CASSQRPTVVYEQYF
j_gene: TRBJ1-2; v_gene: TRBV7-2; abundance: .; CDR3aa: CASSSSGTTPYGYTF
j_gene: TRBJ2-2; v_gene: TRBV28; abundance: .; CDR3aa: CASSLWGARGKSGELFF
j_gene: TRBJ2-3; v_gene: TRBV7-2; abundance: .; CDR3aa: CASSPTGERFSDTQYF
j_gene: TRBJ1-1; v_gene: TRBV11-1; abundance: .; CDR3aa: CASSGSEAFF
j_gene: TRBJ2-7; v_gene: TRBV2; abundance: .; CDR3aa: CASSEFGTLAYEQYF
j_gene: TRBJ2-7; v_gene: TRBV5-4; abundance: .; CDR3aa: CASRVWGATYEQYF
j_gene: TRBJ2-7; v_gene: TRBV4-3; abundance: .; CDR3aa: CASSQAWPGSSYEQYF
j_gene: TRBJ2-1; v_gene: TRBV11-3; abundance: .; CDR3aa: CASSPGAGETYNEQFF
j_gene: TRBJ1-4; v_gene: TRBV2; abundance: .; CDR3aa: CASSEGQRFNEKLFF
j_gene: TRBJ2-7; v_gene: TRBV9; abundance: .; CDR3aa: CASSVARLAGIYEQYF
j_gene: TRBJ1-1; v_gene: TRBV19; abundance: medium-sized; CDR3aa: CASSTTGSQNTEAFF
j_gene: TRBJ2-2; v_gene: TRBV11-3; abundance: .; CDR3aa: CASSLNTGELFF
j_gene: TRBJ1-6; v_gene: TRBV13; abundance: once; CDR3aa: CASRGDNSPLHF
j_gene: TRBJ2-7; v_gene: TRBV29-1; abundance: .; CDR3aa: CSVSQGLTYEQYF
j_gene: TRBJ1-1; v_gene: TRBV6-6; abundance: few; CDR3aa: CASSPTGPFTEAFF
j_gene: TRBJ1-2; v_gene: TRBV5-4; abundance: few; CDR3aa: CASSLRGLGYGYTF
j_gene: TRBJ2-3; v_gene: TRBV5-4; abundance: .; CDR3aa: CASSPPPAGNTDTQYF
j_gene: TRBJ1-2; v_gene: TRBV4-1; abundance: .; CDR3aa: CASSQEGRSNYGYTF
j_gene: TRBJ1-1; v_gene: TRBV30; abundance: .; CDR3aa: CAWRYDTEAFF
j_gene: TRBJ1-1; v_gene: TRBV5-4; abundance: .; CDR3aa: CASSQAWHVGQANTEAFF
j_gene: TRBJ2-1; v_gene: TRBV9; abundance: .; CDR3aa: CASSQVGTSRYNEQFF
j_gene: TRBJ2-1; v_gene: TRBV10-3; abundance: .; CDR3aa: CAISESGAGNSYNEQFF